This TCR beta chain is drawn from a study of blood T cells in healthy people across ages. A second about 6 to 11 cycle PCR used barcoded and J-beta primers. Via MiXCR, TCRdb re-called the 5' RACE reads, giving one row per CDR3 protein. The table includes about 1.6 million distinct CDR3 sequences, roughly 30% detected once. The sample providers were healthy Caucasian people from Russia, aged roughly 6 to 95. V lost 4 bases and J lost 7, with 14 bases in between. Germline CDR1 is DFQATT and CDR2 is SNEGSKA (reference sequence). The CDR3 spans 13 residues. The V and J genes are TRBV20-1 and TRBJ2-1; a possible D gene is TRBD2 (5 bases). Sequencing was done on a sample of blood. This sequence originates from a woman aged 25-40 years in good health. As DNA, the CDR3 is TGCAGTGCTATTAGCGAGAGACGAAATGAGCAGTTCTTC. Its translation: CSAISERRNEQFF.